This T cell receptor beta chain was retrieved from a study of vaccination and CD4 T cells after COVID-19 (dated by TCRdb to between 2022 and 2023). For the wider study: Convalescent patients had a positive SARS-CoV-2 result on nasal swab PCR, and of these patients, nine had mild disease and one had severe disease. The convalescent cohort included six males and four females, with two Hispanic individuals, seven Caucasians, two Asians and one multiracial person. Each participant got two doses of either the Pfizer-BioNTech BNT162b2 vaccine (n=8) or the Moderna mRNA-1273 vaccine (n=2). Post-COVID blood samples were collected from convalescent patients a median of around 96 days after diagnosis, with a range of roughly 30 to 161 days. Post-vaccine blood samples were collected a median of around 2.5 months after the second vaccine dose, ranging from roughly 13 to 241 days. Overlapping spike peptide pools from SARS-CoV-2 and from the common cold coronaviruses HCoV-NL63, HCoV-OC43 and HCoV-229E were used as culture stimuli. As controls, cultures received a CEFX viral epitope pool (the positive control), an HIV-1 Nef peptide pool (the negative control), or no peptide at all. In more than eight COVID-19 convalescent patients and a handful of infection-naive healthy vaccine recipients, researchers compared the spike-specific CD4+ TCR repertoire from before mRNA vaccination with the repertoire from after. The investigation overall reported the following: Only a relatively small number of convalescent patients were included in the study, and early timepoints following natural infection were not analyzed. Although the median number of SARS-CoV-2-reactive clonotypes went up from roughly 20 after infection to some 40 after vaccination, the increase was not significant. Nearly all vaccine-specific clones in convalescent patients (304 of 307) were mono-reactive for SARS-CoV-2 spike rather than cross-reactive with common cold coronaviruses. Among convalescent patients, a median roughly 90% of the SARS-CoV-2-reactive clones seen after vaccination appeared only after vaccination, which suggests priming specific to the vaccine.

As for this clonotype: The antigen this receptor binds is unknown. Base qualities are missing; no much larger clone stands one base away.

What the treatment or condition label conveys for this sample: 10-day PBMC culture with coronavirus spike peptide pools or control peptides (ViraFEST assay). The study used the ViraFEST assay, which expanded antigen-specific T cells with peptide pools and then identified expanded clonotypes by TCR sequencing. Positive SARS-CoV-2 PCR tests in the convalescent patients dated from March to December 2020, before Alpha, Beta and Delta variants emerged in the United States. Each well held 2.2 million or so PBMCs cultured with about 9.8 ug/ml peptide pools in IMDM containing around 4.5% human AB serum and 7.5 to 10 IU/ml IL-2. On days 3 and 7, half of the culture medium was replaced with fresh IL-2-containing medium. After 10 days of culture, CD4+ T cells were isolated by negative selection using the EasySep CD4+ T cell isolation kit. Ficoll-Paque Plus gradient centrifugation was used to isolate PBMCs from whole blood, and the isolated PBMCs were then either used fresh or cryopreserved at -140C. Culture conditions were generally each tested in triplicate wells.

Libraries came from PCR. DNA from cultured CD4+ T cells underwent TCR sequencing with the Oncomine TCR Beta short-read assay at the Johns Hopkins FTIC core. Genomic DNA was extracted from the cultured CD4+ T cells with the QIAamp micro DNA kit. The Oncomine TCR Beta libraries from cultured CD4+ T cells were pooled using unique dual indexes and then sequenced on an Illumina iSeq 100. Regarding the original processing steps: Non-productive sequences were removed, and CDR3s that did not start with C, did not end with F or W, or were shorter than 7 amino acids were discarded. The MANAFEST web application identified antigen-specific clonotypes by comparing peptide-stimulated wells against reference wells and other culture wells. To be called positive, a clone needed an FDR below 0.05, an odds ratio above 5, and a productive frequency above 0.1% in at least two of three replicate wells. A clonotype was classed as cross-reactive if the clonotype showed significant expansion both in SARS-CoV-2 spike wells and in at least one common cold coronavirus spike condition. CDR3 homology was assessed with Levenshtein distances (stringdist) and unrooted phylogenetic trees (ape) in R version 3.6.1. In TCRdb, the public reads were trimmed at Q25 with fastp and aligned with MiXCR, with productive beta chains retained. Entries that share a CDR3 protein sequence are merged under the most common genes and DNA. These V and J calls derive from TCRdb rather than the authors' analysis. The sample contains 15,000 to 17,000 distinct CDR3 sequences, around 50% of them found a single time. Over 9.5% of the sample is held by the ten biggest clonotypes.

Based on the germline V gene, the CDR1 and CDR2 sequences are SNHLY and FYNNEI. Compared with germline, V lacks 7 bases and J lacks 9 bases; bases without a gene match: 13. Spanning cysteine to phenylalanine, the CDR3 consists of 15 amino acids. Kept here is only the CDR3 DNA, which spans 45 bases and is read in frame from base 1. The source material was CD4+ T cells from blood, cultured in vitro. The chain uses TRBV2 and TRBJ2-1, with 9 bases matching TRBD2. The TCR sequence derives from a human donor who had recovered from COVID-19. The DNA is TGTGCCAGCAAGGACGCGGGGGGGCCAGGTGGTGAGCAGTTCTTC. It translates as CASKDAGGPGGEQFF. The reference TRBV2 and TRBJ2-1 proteins fill in what lies around the CDR3, so the full variable domain reads EPEVTQTPSHQVTQMGQEVILRCVPISNHLYFYWYRQILGQKVEFLVSFYNNEISEKSEIFDDQFSVERPDGSNFTLKIRSTKLEDSAMYFCASKDAGGPGGEQFFGPGTRLTVL.